The 7 T cell receptor beta chains below were found in one sample sequenced in a study of blood T cell repertoires in COVID-19. Measured with immunoSEQ multiplex PCR; TCRdb has only the in-frame clones, and not every one. Of around 250,000 clones listed, roughly 85% are singletons. Input material: peripheral blood. The receptors here all came from a woman between 18 and 29 years old with acute or convalescent COVID-19.

This clone is a singleton in its sample. V and J are TRBV11-2 and TRBJ1-6; no firm D call. CDR3 length: 13 residues. The germline V gene has CDR1 SGHAT and CDR2 FQNNGV. The V gene lost 5 bases and the J gene lost 8 bases, with 10 bases spanning the gap. The chain's CDR3 is CASSLKEHSPLHF. CDR3 bases: TGTGCCAGCAGCCTAAAAGAGCATTCACCCCTCCACTTT.

The chain links TRBV12-1 to TRBJ2-1; TRBD2, the table's D call, lacks a check against the DNA. TRBV12-1 is a pseudogene. There are 19 residues in the CDR3. CDR3 residues: CASSFRTSGRGSSYNEQFF. The CDR3 nucleotides are TGTGCCAGCAGCTTCAGGACTAGCGGGAGGGGAAGCTCCTACAATGAGCAGTTCTTC.

The rearrangement joins TRBV19 to TRBJ2-1; 13 bases are a match to TRBD2. J gave up 4 bases and V 3 bases, and 6 bases lay outside the gene matches. The CDR3 loop spans 17 amino acids. Germline CDR1 LNHDA, CDR2 SQIVND (reference sequence). The CDR3 region has the DNA TGTGCCAGTAGTATTGACCAGGGACTAGCGGGATACAATGAGCAGTTCTTC. Its protein product is CASSIDQGLAGYNEQFF.

V and J are TRBV30 and TRBJ2-1; 11 positions match TRBD2. After removal of 0 bases from V and 9 bases from J, the junction contained 4 bases not matched to a gene. Germline V gives CDR1 GTSNPN, CDR2 SVGIG (reference sequence). The CDR3 consists of 14 residues. This CDR3 reads CAWSVLAGVSEQFF. The CDR3 nucleotides read TGTGCCTGGAGTGTACTAGCGGGAGTTAGTGAGCAGTTCTTC. The whole variable domain, filled in from reference TRBV30 and TRBJ2-1, reads SQTIHQWPATLVQPVGSPLSLECTVEGTSNPNLYWYRQAAGRGLQLLFYSVGIGQISSEVPQNLSASRPQDRQFILSSKKLLLSDSGFYLCAWSVLAGVSEQFFGPGTRLTVL.

The J gene is TRBJ2-3, the V gene TRBV6-2 or TRBV6-3; 11 bases are a match to TRBD2. Germline CDR1 is MNHEY and CDR2 is SVGEGT. The trim removed 6 bases at V and 5 bases at J, leaving 19 bases unmatched. CDR3 length: 19 amino acids. The CDR3 region has the DNA TGTGCCAGCAGCCTACATGCCGGGACTAGCGGAACCAGGGGAGATACGCAGTATTTT. Its protein product is CASSLHAGTSGTRGDTQYF.

The V and J genes are TRBV28 and TRBJ2-7, with 9 bases identical to TRBD2. V trimming: 2 bases; J trimming: 4 bases; junction bases outside the gene matches: 6. Germline V lookup: CDR1 MDHEN, CDR2 SYDVKM. This CDR3 spans 15 amino acids. DNA of the CDR3: TGTGCCAGCAGTTTAGAGGGCGGGAGGGTTTACGAGCAGTACTTC. It encodes CASSLEGGRVYEQYF.

The chain links TRBV11-2 to TRBJ1-6; 9 nucleotides match TRBD1. CDR1 SGHAT and CDR2 FQNNGV come from the germline V gene. The ends lost 3 bases at V and 9 bases at J; junction bases unmatched: 6. CDR3 length: 15 amino acids. The DNA for the CDR3 is TGTGCCAGCAGCTTTTTGGGACAGGGCGTTTCACCCCTCCACTTT. Amino acids: CASSFLGQGVSPLHF.